The T cell receptor beta chain described here comes from a study of metastatic and nonmetastatic thyroid tumors. On the study more broadly: For malignant and benign thyroid patients, tumor or nodule tissue and blood were the sources whose repertoires were compared. Whole-study results and caveats: Benign nodules were reported to have significantly lower TCR beta diversity than malignant thyroid tumors, in blood and tumor.

No treatment of any kind had been given to any patient before thyroid surgery. Trimming shortened V by 5 bases and J by 6 bases, and 14 bases separated the two germline ends. Germline V gene sequence: CDR1 MDHEN, CDR2 SYDVKM. This CDR3 region has 13 residues. To note about this clone: Its target is unknown.

TCRdb re-called the PCR reads via MiXCR. The sample has 10,000 to 15,000 clones, roughly 29% seen once. The sample consisted of tumor tissue. The rearrangement joins TRBV28 to TRBJ2-7, with D unresolved. The clonotype originates from a female donor with papillary thyroid cancer or a benign thyroid nodule (not recorded which). Some clones in this sample may be carry-over from other donors' samples. CDR3 protein: CASSPDVGPEQYF. CDR3 coding DNA: TGTGCCAGCAGTCCAGATGTAGGGCCCGAGCAGTACTTC.